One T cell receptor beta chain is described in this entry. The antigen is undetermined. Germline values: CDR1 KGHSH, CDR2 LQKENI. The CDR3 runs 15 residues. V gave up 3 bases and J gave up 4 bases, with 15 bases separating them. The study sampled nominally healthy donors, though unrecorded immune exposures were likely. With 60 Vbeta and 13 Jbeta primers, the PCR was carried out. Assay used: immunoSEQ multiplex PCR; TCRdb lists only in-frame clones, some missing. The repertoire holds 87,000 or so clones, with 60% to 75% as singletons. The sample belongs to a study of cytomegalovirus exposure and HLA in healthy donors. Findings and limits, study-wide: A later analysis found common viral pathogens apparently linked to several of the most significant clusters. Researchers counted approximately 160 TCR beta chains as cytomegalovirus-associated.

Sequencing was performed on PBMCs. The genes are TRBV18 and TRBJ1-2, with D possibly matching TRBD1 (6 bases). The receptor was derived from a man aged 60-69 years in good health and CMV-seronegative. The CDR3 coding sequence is TGTGCCAGCTCACCCCAGAGGGGGGGGTTCTATGGCTACACCTTC. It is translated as CASSPQRGGFYGYTF.